This record concerns one TCR beta chain sequence. As yet, its antigen is unknown. The CDR3 is made up of 14 amino acids. Germline loops: CDR1 SGHTA, CDR2 FQGNSA. V shed 4 bases and J shed 13 bases, with 22 bases lying between them. This entry is derived from a study of OX40 agonist ivuxolimab in advanced cancers. Across the study: Patients were treated with intravenous ivuxolimab, dosed at 0.01 to 10 mg/kg and infused every 2 weeks. Those enrolled were 82.7% male, with a mean age of about 66 years and ages from about 20 to 90. Findings and limits, study-wide: More expanded clones were found, on average, in CD8+ than in CD4+ T cells.

The protocol was immunoSEQ multiplex PCR, while the TCRdb copy is restricted to in-frame clones and leaves out a portion. Of tens of thousands of clones listed, 85% are singletons. The sequence came from an adult with an advanced solid tumor such as melanoma, head and neck, liver or kidney cancer. The V and J genes are TRBV7-2 and TRBJ2-5, with a possible D match to TRBD1 (6 bases). Sequenced material: CD4+ or CD8+ T cells sorted from blood, taken in a trial of the OX40 agonist ivuxolimab. In nucleotides, the CDR3 is TGTGCCAGCAGCTCCCAGAGGATGACAGGCCGGGCGTACTTC. The encoded protein is CASSSQRMTGRAYF.